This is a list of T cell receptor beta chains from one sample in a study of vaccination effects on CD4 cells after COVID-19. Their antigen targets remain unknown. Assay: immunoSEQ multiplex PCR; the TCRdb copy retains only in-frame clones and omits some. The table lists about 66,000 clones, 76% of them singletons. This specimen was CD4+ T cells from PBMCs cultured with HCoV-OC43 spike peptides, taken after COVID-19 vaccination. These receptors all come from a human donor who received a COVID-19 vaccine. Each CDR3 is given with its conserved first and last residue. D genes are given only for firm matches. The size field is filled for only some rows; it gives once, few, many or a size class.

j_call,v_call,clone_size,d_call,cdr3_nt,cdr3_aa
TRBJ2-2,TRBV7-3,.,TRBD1,TGTGCCAGCAGCTTTCTTCCGGGACAGGGGCCAGTGGGGGAGCTGTTTTTT,CASSFLPGQGPVGELFF
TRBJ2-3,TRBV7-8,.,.,TGTGCCAGCAGCCTCGCCCTTGGGGTCTTACGCGGAGATACGCAGTATTTT,CASSLALGVLRGDTQYF
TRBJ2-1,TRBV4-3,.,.,TGCGCCAGCAGCCAAGATAGGCAGGGTAGCACCTACAATGAGCAGTTCTTC,CASSQDRQGSTYNEQFF
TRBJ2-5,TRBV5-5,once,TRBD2,TGTGCCAGCAGCTTCGTCGCGGGGGTCGGAGAGACCCAGTACTTC,CASSFVAGVGETQYF
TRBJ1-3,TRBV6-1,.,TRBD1,TGTGCCAGCAGTGACCTTCGACAGGGGGGGTCTGGAAACACCATATATTTT,CASSDLRQGGSGNTIYF
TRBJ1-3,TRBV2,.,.,TGTGGATACTCTGGGGTTTTCTCTGGAAACACCATATATTTT,CGYSGVFSGNTIYF
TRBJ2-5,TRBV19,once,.,TGTGCCAGTAGGTCACAGGGGGGGAAAGAGACCCAGTACTTC,CASRSQGGKETQYF
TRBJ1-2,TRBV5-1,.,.,TGCGCCAGCAGCTTGGACGGGGGGCTTGGAGGCTACACCTTC,CASSLDGGLGGYTF
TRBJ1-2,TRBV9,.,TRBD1,TGTGCCAGCAGACCGACAGGGGACCATGGCTACACCTTC,CASRPTGDHGYTF
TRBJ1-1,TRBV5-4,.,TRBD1,TGTGCCAGCAGGTTGCTGGGACAGGGGAACACTGAAGCTTTCTTT,CASRLLGQGNTEAFF
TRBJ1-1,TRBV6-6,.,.,TGTGCCAGCAGTGACAAGACAGCTTTCTTT,CASSDKTAFF
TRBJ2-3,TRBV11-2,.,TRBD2,TGTGCCAGCAGCCGAGGGCTAAGCGGGGGGGAAACTAGCACAGATACGCAGTATTTT,CASSRGLSGGETSTDTQYF
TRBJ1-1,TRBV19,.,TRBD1,TGTGCCAGTAGCAAACAGGGGGTCAAGACTGAAGCTTTCTTT,CASSKQGVKTEAFF
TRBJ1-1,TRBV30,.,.,TGTGCCTGGAGTTCGGACACGGGTTTGAACACTGAAGCTTTCTTT,CAWSSDTGLNTEAFF
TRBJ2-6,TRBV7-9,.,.,TGTGCCAGCAGCTTGACGGGGGCATCATCTGGGGCCAACGTCCTGACTTTC,CASSLTGASSGANVLTF
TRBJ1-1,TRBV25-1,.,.,TGTGCCAGCAGTGAATTCAGGGCTTCCACTGAAGCTTTCTTT,CASSEFRASTEAFF
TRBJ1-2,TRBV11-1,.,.,TGTGCCAGCAGGCCGCCAGGGACGAACTATGGCTACACCTTC,CASRPPGTNYGYTF
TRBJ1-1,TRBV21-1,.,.,TGTGCCAGCAGGGGGACTGGCGGGCGGAAAGAAACTGAAGCTTTCTTT,CASRGTGGRKETEAFF
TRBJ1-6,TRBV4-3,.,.,TGCGCCAGCAGCCAAGATCGGGGTTCACCCCTCCACTTT,CASSQDRGSPLHF
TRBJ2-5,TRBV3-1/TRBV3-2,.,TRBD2,TGTGCCAGCAGCCATAGCGGGGGACGCAAAGAGACCCAGTACTTC,CASSHSGGRKETQYF
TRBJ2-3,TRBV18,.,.,TGTGCCAGCTCACTTTCCCTAGACCAAGGGACGCAGTATTTT,CASSLSLDQGTQYF
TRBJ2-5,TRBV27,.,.,TGTGCCAGCAGGGCTTCGACAGTAATACAAGAGACCCAGTACTTC,CASRASTVIQETQYF
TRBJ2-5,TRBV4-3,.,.,TGCGCCAGCAGCCAAGAAGTGACAGGGTGGAGGGGGACCCAGTACTTC,CASSQEVTGWRGTQYF
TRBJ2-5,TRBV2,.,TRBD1,TGTGCCAGCGAGGGACAGCAAGAGACCCAGTACTTC,CASEGQQETQYF
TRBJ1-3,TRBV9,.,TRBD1,TGTGCCAGCAGCACACGAGGGGGACAGGCTGGAAACACCATATATTTT,CASSTRGGQAGNTIYF
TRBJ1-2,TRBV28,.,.,TGTGCCACCCGCGACCAGGGCCTCTATGGCTACACCTTC,CATRDQGLYGYTF
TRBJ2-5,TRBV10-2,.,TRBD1,TGCGCCAGCAGTGAATATGGGACAGAGTACTTC,CASSEYGTEYF
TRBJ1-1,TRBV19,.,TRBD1,TGTGCCAGTAGCCTCCCAACCCACAGGGGATCCTTGAACACTGAAGCTTTCTTT,CASSLPTHRGSLNTEAFF
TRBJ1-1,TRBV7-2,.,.,TGTGCCAGCAGCCCACGGTCCCTAGGTCCTTCGAACACTGAAGCTTTCTTT,CASSPRSLGPSNTEAFF
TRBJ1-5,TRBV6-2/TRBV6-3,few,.,TGTGCCAGCAGTTACGTTAATTTGTACGGAAATCAGCCCCAGCATTTT,CASSYVNLYGNQPQHF
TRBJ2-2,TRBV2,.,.,TGTGCCAGCAGTGAAGTCCCCGTAGGGGAGCTGTTTTTT,CASSEVPVGELFF
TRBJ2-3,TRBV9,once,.,TGTGCCAGCAGCGTAGGCAGTCCCACAGATACGCAGTATTTT,CASSVGSPTDTQYF
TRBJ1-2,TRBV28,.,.,TGTGCCAGCAGCCCCCCAGGGAACTATGGCTACACCTTC,CASSPPGNYGYTF
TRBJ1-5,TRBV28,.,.,TGTGCCAGCGAGAACGGGGGACGAATCAATCAGCCCCAGCATTTT,CASENGGRINQPQHF
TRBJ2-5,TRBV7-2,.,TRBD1,TGTGCCAGCAGCTTAGCTCTAACAGGGGGTCAAGAGACCCAGTACTTC,CASSLALTGGQETQYF
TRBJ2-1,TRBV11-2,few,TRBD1,TGTGCCAGCAGCTCCCGACAGGGGTCCCACAATGAGCAGTTCTTC,CASSSRQGSHNEQFF
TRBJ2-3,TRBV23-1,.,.,TGCGCCAGCAGTCAATCCCCCCAACAGGGATCGCAGTATTTT,CASSQSPQQGSQYF
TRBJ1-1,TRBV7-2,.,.,TGTGCCAGCAGCTCGAGAAGGGGACGGCTGAACACTGAAGCTTTCTTT,CASSSRRGRLNTEAFF
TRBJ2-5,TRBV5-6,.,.,TGTGCCAGCAGAGTCCAGGGTGGAGAGACCCAGTACTTC,CASRVQGGETQYF
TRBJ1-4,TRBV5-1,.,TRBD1,TGCGCCAGCAGCGTCGGGACAGGGAGCGAAAAACTGTTTTTT,CASSVGTGSEKLFF